This passage covers 6 T cell receptor beta chains from one sample sequenced in a study of siplizumab effects on memory and regulatory T cells. The assay was immunoSEQ multiplex PCR, and TCRdb's table has in-frame clones only and misses some. The table has roughly 68,000 clones, approximately 87% seen once. Source material: memory CD4+ T cells sorted from blood. These receptors came from a human donor in good health.

This chain uses TRBV6-1 with TRBJ1-1; D is uncertain. CDR3 size: 14 residues. Germline lookup yields CDR1 MNHNS and CDR2 SASEGT. V lost 3 bases and J 5 bases, leaving 13 bases between the germline ends. The CDR3 DNA is TGTGCCAGCAGTGAGGGTGCGGGGTGGACTGAAGCTTTCTTT. It codes for CASSEGAGWTEAFF.

The gene calls are TRBV5-1 and TRBJ1-1; unclear D gene. V gave up 4 bases and J gave up 8 bases, with 18 bases separating them. The CDR3 has 14 amino acids. Per the germline V gene, CDR1 is SGHRS and CDR2 is YFSETQ. CDR3 protein: CASSTKDGLEEAFF. The CDR3 DNA sequence: TGCGCCAGCAGCACTAAGGACGGACTTGAGGAAGCTTTCTTT.

The genes are TRBV30 and TRBJ2-1; 9 bases are shared with TRBD2. Germline V gene sequence: CDR1 GTSNPN, CDR2 SVGIG (reference sequence). There are 16 residues in the CDR3. V trimming: 2 bases; J trimming: 0 bases; junction bases outside the gene matches: 5. CDR3 sequence reads: CAWSTSGLSSYNEQFF. CDR3 DNA sequence: TGTGCCTGGAGTACTAGCGGGCTAAGCTCCTACAATGAGCAGTTCTTC.

The CDR3 is CASNQWGQQETQYF. As DNA, the CDR3 is TGTGCCAGCAATCAGTGGGGACAGCAAGAGACCCAGTACTTC. The chain recombines TRBV6-5 with TRBJ2-5, with 7 bases lining up with TRBD1. There are 14 residues in the CDR3. CDR1 MNHEY and CDR2 SVGAGI come from the germline V gene. The V segment lost 7 bases and the J segment 2 bases; nucleotides outside the gene matches: 7.

This chain uses TRBV7-2 with TRBJ1-1, with D perhaps matching TRBD1 (6 bases). V lost 5 bases and J 3 bases, leaving 13 bases between the germline ends. The CDR3 runs to 14 residues. Germline V gives CDR1 SGHTA, CDR2 FQGNSA. Written as DNA, the CDR3 is TGTGCCAGCAGCAAAGGGGGATCCGACACTGAAGCTTTCTTT. It yields the protein CASSKGGSDTEAFF.

The table lists this clone with a count of one. This chain joins TRBV5-1 and TRBJ1-5, with D tentatively TRBD1 (6 bases). The CDR3 is 17 residues long. Germline CDR1 is SGHRS and CDR2 is YFSETQ. Trimming cost V 6 bases and J 2 bases, with 21 bases left between them. This CDR3 reads CASNSPGRGNGNQPQHF. The CDR3 nucleotides read TGCGCCAGCAACTCGCCGGGCAGGGGAAATGGCAATCAGCCCCAGCATTTT.